These 25 T cell receptor beta chains were sequenced from one sample in a study of cytomegalovirus exposure and HLA in healthy donors. PCR employed 60 Vbeta and 13 Jbeta primers. Libraries were prepared by immunoSEQ multiplex PCR; TCRdb keeps only in-frame clonotypes and omits some of them. This sample carries 160,000 or so clones, roughly 79% of them seen once, and the ten largest clones take approximately 1.5%. Source material: PBMCs. The receptor source for this set is a man aged 35 to 55 in good health and CMV-seronegative.

The chain carries TRBV20-1 and TRBJ2-5; D call uncertain. CDR1 and CDR2 from the germline V gene are DFQATT and SNEGSKA (reference sequence). Trimming removed 8 bases from V and 2 bases from J, with 9 bases in between. CDR3 length equals 11 residues. The CDR3 reads CSSEEQETQYF. CDR3 DNA sequence: TGCAGTTCAGAAGAACAAGAGACCCAGTACTTC.

The V and J genes are TRBV7-9 and TRBJ1-2; tentatively, D is TRBD1 (6 bases). This CDR3 has 16 residues. Germline CDR1 SEHNR, CDR2 FQNEAQ (reference sequence). Trimming pared 4 bases from V and 4 bases from J, leaving 19 bases between. Written as DNA, the CDR3 is TGTGCCAGCAGCTCCCGCCGGGGGGCCCTAACCTATGGCTACACCTTC. It is translated as CASSSRRGALTYGYTF.

The chain recombines TRBV5-4 with TRBJ2-7, with TRBD2 matching 13 bases. V shed 5 bases and J 6 bases; nucleotides not matched to a gene: 5. Germline CDR1 is SGHNT and CDR2 is YYREEE (reference sequence). The length of the CDR3 is 14 residues. CDR3: CASRPGLAGAEQYV. CDR3 in DNA: TGTGCCAGCAGGCCCGGACTAGCGGGAGCCGAGCAGTACGTC.

This chain links TRBV29-1 with TRBJ2-1; D perhaps matches TRBD2 (5 bases). V was shortened by 1 base and J by 4 bases, with 17 bases between the two germline ends. There are 16 residues in the CDR3. Germline V gene sequence: CDR1 SQVTM, CDR2 ANQGSEA. CDR3 sequence (DNA): TGCAGCGTTGAAGGACTACCTCATTCCCTTTACAATGAGCAGTTCTTC. Its protein is CSVEGLPHSLYNEQFF.

V gene TRBV5-4 combines with J gene TRBJ2-7, with 9 bases identical to TRBD2. CDR1 SGHNT and CDR2 YYREEE come from the germline V gene (reference sequence). This CDR3 contains 15 residues. V lost 2 bases and J lost 5; bases outside the gene matches: 8. CDR3 protein: CASSFGGLAGDEQYF. The CDR3 bases are TGTGCCAGCAGCTTTGGGGGGTTAGCGGGAGACGAGCAGTACTTC.

The rearrangement links TRBV7-3 to TRBJ1-2; 7 positions match TRBD1. V lost 5 bases, J lost 8 bases, and 5 bases stayed unmatched. This CDR3 region has 12 residues. The V gene's germline CDR1 is SGHTA and CDR2 FQGTGA. CDR3 DNA: TGTGCCAGCAGCCGCGACAGGGACGGCTACACCTTC. Its translation is CASSRDRDGYTF.

The V and J genes are TRBV30 and TRBJ1-5; D gene unclear. Germline CDR1 and CDR2: GTSNPN and SVGIG (reference sequence). V dropped 3 bases and J dropped 6 bases, with 9 bases sitting between them. This CDR3 is built from 12 residues. The CDR3 loop is CAWSDGSQPQHF. As DNA, the CDR3 is TGTGCCTGGAGCGACGGGTCTCAGCCCCAGCATTTT.

This clone was seen a single time. The genes are TRBV2 and TRBJ1-5, with 8 bases aligning to TRBD1. Germline trimming cut 6 bases from V and 4 bases from J; bases unmatched to any gene: 8. The length of the CDR3 is 15 residues. Germline assignment: CDR1 SNHLY and CDR2 FYNNEI. The CDR3 spells CASRTGVQGNQPQHF. The CDR3 nucleotides read TGTGCCAGCAGGACAGGGGTTCAAGGTAATCAGCCCCAGCATTTT.

V and J are TRBV11-2 and TRBJ2-7, with TRBD2 identical over 9 bases. Germline CDR1 reads SGHAT; CDR2 reads FQNNGV. The CDR3 loop spans 14 amino acids. The V segment lost 3 bases and the J segment 6 bases; nucleotides outside the gene matches: 6. CDR3 nucleotide sequence: TGTGCCAGCAGCTTCGGCGGGAGGGCCCCCGAGCAGTACTTC. Amino acid sequence: CASSFGGRAPEQYF.

The J gene is TRBJ2-1, the V gene TRBV6-5; TRBD2 matches at 12 bases. The germline gives CDR1 MNHEY, CDR2 SVGAGI. The V gene end was trimmed by 5 bases and the J gene end by 9 bases; junction bases not matched to a gene: 8. This CDR3 comprises 15 residues. The CDR3: CASSATSGSRGEQFF. CDR3 sequence (DNA): TGTGCCAGCAGTGCGACTAGCGGGAGTCGGGGTGAGCAGTTCTTC.

This clone occurred once. The V gene is TRBV19, the J gene TRBJ2-1, with D possibly being TRBD2 (5 bases). The CDR3 runs to 13 residues. Germline V gene lookup returns CDR1 LNHDA and CDR2 SQIVND (reference sequence). Trimming removed 6 bases at V and 2 bases at J, with 8 bases between. DNA for the CDR3: TGTGCCAGTAGACAAGCGGCCTACAATGAGCAGTTCTTC. Translation gives CASRQAAYNEQFF.

V usage is TRBV9 and J usage is TRBJ2-1; D is perhaps TRBD1 (5 bases). Deletions cut 3 bases from V and 2 bases from J, with 12 bases between. This CDR3 is built from 15 residues. Germline loops: CDR1 SGDLS, CDR2 YYNGEE. The CDR3 loop reads CASSENRLPYNEQFF. Written as DNA, the CDR3 is TGTGCCAGCAGCGAAAACAGGCTCCCCTACAATGAGCAGTTCTTC. Variable domain in full (rest from reference TRBV9 and TRBJ2-1): DSGVTQTPKHLITATGQRVTLRCSPRSGDLSVYWYQQSLDQGLQFLIQYYNGEERAKGNILERFSAQQFPDLHSELNLSSLELGDSALYFCASSENRLPYNEQFFGPGTRLTVL.

A single count supports this clone. This chain uses TRBV7-3 with TRBJ2-2; 14 bases fit TRBD2. V gave up 3 bases and J gave up 7 bases; unmatched junction bases: 4. This CDR3 spans 16 amino acids. CDR1 is SGHTA, CDR2 FQGTGA, per germline. CDR3 residues: CASSLTSGRAGGELFF. The CDR3 DNA reads TGTGCCAGCAGCTTGACTAGCGGGAGGGCCGGCGGGGAGCTGTTTTTT.

The rearrangement uses TRBV6-4 and TRBJ2-2; 8 bases are a match to TRBD2. V dropped 6 bases and J dropped 3; count of bases not matched to a gene: 3. This CDR3 region has 14 residues. Germline CDR1 is MRHNA and CDR2 is SNTAGT. The CDR3 DNA reads as TGTGCCAGCAGGCGGGAGGCCCACACCGGGGAGCTGTTTTTT. Translating gives CASRREAHTGELFF.

V usage is TRBV29-1 and J usage is TRBJ1-2; 7 bases map to TRBD1. Losses at the gene ends were 5 bases for V and 7 bases for J; bases not matched to a gene: 10. This CDR3 comprises 13 residues. Germline values: CDR1 SQVTM, CDR2 ANQGSEA. The CDR3, as DNA: TGCAGCGTTAAAATGACAGGGAAGTCTGGCTACACCTTC. Its translation is CSVKMTGKSGYTF.

The genes are TRBV28 and TRBJ2-1, with D perhaps matching TRBD1 (6 bases). Trimming cost V 6 bases and J 2 bases, with 14 bases left between them. The CDR3 has 15 residues. Germline assignment: CDR1 MDHEN and CDR2 SYDVKM. DNA for the CDR3: TGTGCCAGCAGCCCAGGGGTTGGAACCTACAATGAGCAGTTCTTC. Amino acids: CASSPGVGTYNEQFF.

The sample holds one count of this clone. A read error may produce the germline difference seen at one junction end. The rearrangement links TRBV7-9 to TRBJ1-2; a possible D gene is TRBD1 (6 bases). Per the germline V gene, CDR1 is SEHNR and CDR2 is FQNEAQ (reference sequence). The CDR3 extends over 14 amino acids. CDR3 coding DNA: TGTTCCAGCAGCCTCGGGCAGGGGAACTATGGCTACACCTTC. Translating it yields CSSSLGQGNYGYTF.

This clone was found a few times. V usage is TRBV7-2 and J usage is TRBJ2-2; D gene unclear. There are 15 residues in the CDR3. CDR1 SGHTA and CDR2 FQGNSA come from the germline V gene. Trimming left V 1 base short and J 4 bases short, with 10 bases between. The CDR3, as DNA: TGTGCCAGCAGCTTAGATGCGGCCTCCACCGGGGAGCTGTTTTTT. Translated, it gives CASSLDAASTGELFF.

The chain combines TRBV2 with TRBJ1-5; D remains ambiguous. The germline CDR1 and CDR2 sequences are SNHLY and FYNNEI. This CDR3 contains 16 residues. With 5 bases removed from V and 1 base from J, the gap between germline ends came to 15 bases. The CDR3 DNA is TGTGCCAGCAGTATCTTTGCCGGGGAGAGCAATCAGCCCCAGCATTTT. Amino acid sequence: CASSIFAGESNQPQHF.

This chain links TRBV6-6 with TRBJ2-7, with a possible D match to TRBD2 (5 bases). Deletions cut 0 bases from V and 3 bases from J, with 9 bases between. Germline CDR1 MNHNY, CDR2 SVGAGI (reference sequence). This CDR3 comprises 14 residues. The CDR3 region is CASSYSGGGYEQYF. The DNA of the CDR3 is TGTGCCAGCAGTTACTCCGGCGGAGGCTACGAGCAGTACTTC.

This clone showed up just a few times. The chain couples TRBV29-1 to TRBJ2-2, with D possibly matching TRBD1 (6 bases). The CDR3 runs to 13 residues. Trimming stripped 6 bases from V and 6 bases from J, with 14 bases between. CDR1 is SQVTM and CDR2 is ANQGSEA in the germline V gene. CDR3 protein: CSVWTDGPGELFF. CDR3 in DNA: TGCAGCGTGTGGACAGATGGCCCCGGGGAGCTGTTTTTT.

V and J are TRBV21-1 and TRBJ1-5; TRBD1, the D gene given by the table, was not confirmed from the DNA. TRBV21-1 represents a pseudogene. The CDR3 consists of 15 residues. The CDR3 sequence: CASSIRTGVRQPQHF. The CDR3 DNA reads as TGTGCCAGCAGCATACGGACAGGGGTCCGCCAGCCCCAGCATTTT.

This clone was counted only a few times. The chain is built from TRBV6-4 and TRBJ1-2; weak D call: TRBD1 (6 bases). V lost 3 bases to trimming and J lost 4 bases, with 15 bases between them. CDR3 length: 15 amino acids. The V gene's germline CDR1 is MRHNA and CDR2 SNTAGT. The CDR3 sequence is CASSESGGASYGYTF. CDR3 DNA sequence: TGTGCCAGCAGTGAAAGTGGGGGGGCCAGCTATGGCTACACCTTC.

This clone was picked up a small number of times. The chain recombines TRBV7-6 with TRBJ2-7, with 8 bases lining up with TRBD1. The CDR3 is 15 amino acids. CDR1 and CDR2 from the germline V gene are SGHVS and FNYEAQ. V lost 2 bases and J lost 3; bases outside the gene matches: 6. The CDR3 spells CASSLTGGSFYEQYF. CDR3 DNA: TGTGCCAGCAGCTTAACAGGGGGAAGTTTCTACGAGCAGTACTTC.

The chain links TRBV27 to TRBJ2-7; 10 nucleotides match TRBD1. This CDR3 is 14 amino acids long. The J segment lost 2 bases and the V segment lost 5 bases, leaving 3 bases of the junction unmatched. Germline V gene lookup returns CDR1 MNHEY and CDR2 SMNVEV (reference sequence). CDR3 sequence reads: CASSRDRGTYEQYV. Written as DNA, the CDR3 is TGTGCCAGCAGTCGGGACAGGGGTACCTACGAGCAGTACGTC.